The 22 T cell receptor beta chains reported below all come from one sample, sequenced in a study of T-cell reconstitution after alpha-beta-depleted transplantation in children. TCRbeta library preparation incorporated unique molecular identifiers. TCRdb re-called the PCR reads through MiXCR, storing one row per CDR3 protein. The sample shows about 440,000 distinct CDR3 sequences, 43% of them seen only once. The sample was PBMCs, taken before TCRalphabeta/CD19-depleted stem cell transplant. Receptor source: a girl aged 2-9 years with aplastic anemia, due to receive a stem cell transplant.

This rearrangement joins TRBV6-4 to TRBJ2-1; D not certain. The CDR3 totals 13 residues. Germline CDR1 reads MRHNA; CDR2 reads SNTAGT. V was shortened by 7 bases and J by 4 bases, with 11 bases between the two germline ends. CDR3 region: CASIKDLYNEQFF. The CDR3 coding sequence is TGTGCCAGCATTAAAGACTTGTACAATGAGCAGTTCTTC.

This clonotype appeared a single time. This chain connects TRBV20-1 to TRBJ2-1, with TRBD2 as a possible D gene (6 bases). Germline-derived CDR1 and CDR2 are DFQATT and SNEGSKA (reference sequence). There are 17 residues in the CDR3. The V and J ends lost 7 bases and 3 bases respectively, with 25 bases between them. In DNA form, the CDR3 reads TGCAGTGTCAAGAGAGGGCGGAGGGCAGGAGTCTACAATGAGCAGTTCTTC. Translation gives CSVKRGRRAGVYNEQFF.

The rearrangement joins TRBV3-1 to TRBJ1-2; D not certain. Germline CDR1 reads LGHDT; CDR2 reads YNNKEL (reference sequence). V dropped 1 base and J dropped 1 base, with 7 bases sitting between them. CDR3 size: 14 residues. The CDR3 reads CASSQVANNYGYTF. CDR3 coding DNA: TGTGCCAGCAGCCAAGTTGCCAATAACTATGGCTACACCTTC. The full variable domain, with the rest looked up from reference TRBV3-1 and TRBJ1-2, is DTAVSQTPKYLVTQMGNDKSIKCEQNLGHDTMYWYKQDSKKFLKIMFSYNNKELIINETVPNRFSPKSPDKAHLNLHINSLELGDSAVYFCASSQVANNYGYTFGSGTRLTVV.

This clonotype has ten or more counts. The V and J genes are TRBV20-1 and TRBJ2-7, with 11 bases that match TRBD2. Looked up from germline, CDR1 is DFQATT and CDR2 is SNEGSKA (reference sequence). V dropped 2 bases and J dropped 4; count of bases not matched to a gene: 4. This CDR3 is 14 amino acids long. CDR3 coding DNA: TGCAGTGCTAGATCCCGGACTAGCGGGTACGAGCAGTACTTC. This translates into CSARSRTSGYEQYF.

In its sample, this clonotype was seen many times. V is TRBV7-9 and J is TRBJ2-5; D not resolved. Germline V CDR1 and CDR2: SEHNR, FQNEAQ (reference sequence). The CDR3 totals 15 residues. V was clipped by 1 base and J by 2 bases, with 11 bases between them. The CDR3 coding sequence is TGTGCCAGCAGCTTAGTGGTCCGCCGGCAAGAGACCCAGTACTTC. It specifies CASSLVVRRQETQYF.

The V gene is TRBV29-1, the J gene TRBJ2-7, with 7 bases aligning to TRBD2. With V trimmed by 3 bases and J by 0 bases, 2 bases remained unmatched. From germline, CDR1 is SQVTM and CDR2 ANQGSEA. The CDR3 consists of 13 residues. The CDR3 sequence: CSVEGGDSYEQYF. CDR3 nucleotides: TGCAGCGTTGAGGGGGGGGACTCCTACGAGCAGTACTTC.

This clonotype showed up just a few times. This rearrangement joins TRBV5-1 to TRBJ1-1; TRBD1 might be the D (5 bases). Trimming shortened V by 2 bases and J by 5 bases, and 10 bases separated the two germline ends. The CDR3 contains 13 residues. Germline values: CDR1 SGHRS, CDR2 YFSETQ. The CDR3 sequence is CASSFRGETEAFF. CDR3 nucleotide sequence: TGCGCCAGCAGCTTCCGGGGGGAGACTGAAGCTTTCTTT.

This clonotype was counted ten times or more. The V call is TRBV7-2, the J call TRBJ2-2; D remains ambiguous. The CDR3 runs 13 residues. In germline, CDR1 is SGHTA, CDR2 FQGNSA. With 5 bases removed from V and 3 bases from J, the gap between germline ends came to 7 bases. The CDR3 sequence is CASSQSDTGELFF. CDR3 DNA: TGTGCCAGCAGCCAATCCGACACCGGGGAGCTGTTTTTT.

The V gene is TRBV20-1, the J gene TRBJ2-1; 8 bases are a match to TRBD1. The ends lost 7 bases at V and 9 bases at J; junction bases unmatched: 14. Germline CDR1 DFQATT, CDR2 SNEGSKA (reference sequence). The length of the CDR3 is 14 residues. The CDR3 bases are TGCAGTGTCCCGACAGGGGCGGATTATGTTGAGCAGTTCTTC. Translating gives CSVPTGADYVEQFF.

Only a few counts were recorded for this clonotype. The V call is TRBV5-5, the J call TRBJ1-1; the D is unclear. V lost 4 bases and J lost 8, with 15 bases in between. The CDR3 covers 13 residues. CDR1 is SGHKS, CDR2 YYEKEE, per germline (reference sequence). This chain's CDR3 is CASSPSGHLEAFF. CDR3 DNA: TGTGCCAGCAGCCCTTCGGGCCACCTCGAAGCTTTCTTT.

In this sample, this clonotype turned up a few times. DNA for the CDR3: TGTGCCAGCAGTCGGGGGGCGGGAGGGTCGGGAGGTGCAGATACGCAGTATTTT. Its protein product is CASSRGAGGSGGADTQYF. The gene calls are TRBV7-3 and TRBJ2-3; TRBD2 matches at 9 bases. Trimming took 6 bases from V and 4 from J; bases not matched to a gene: 17. Germline values: CDR1 SGHTA, CDR2 FQGTGA. The CDR3 length is 18 residues.

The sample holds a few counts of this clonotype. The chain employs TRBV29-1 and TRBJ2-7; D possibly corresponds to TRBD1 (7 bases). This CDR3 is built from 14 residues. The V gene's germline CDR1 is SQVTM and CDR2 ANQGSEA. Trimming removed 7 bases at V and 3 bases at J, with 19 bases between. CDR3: CSGLGGEGNYEQYF. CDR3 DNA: TGCAGCGGACTAGGGGGCGAGGGCAACTACGAGCAGTACTTC.

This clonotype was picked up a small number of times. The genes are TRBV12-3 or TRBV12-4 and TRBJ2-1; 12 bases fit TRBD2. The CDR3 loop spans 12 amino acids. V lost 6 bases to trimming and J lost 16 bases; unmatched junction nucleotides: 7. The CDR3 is CASSLAGGPNFF. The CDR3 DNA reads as TGTGCCAGCAGCCTAGCGGGGGGGCCAAACTTCTTC.

CDR3 region: CASSSQDTEAFF. The CDR3 DNA reads TGTGCCAGCAGCTCTCAGGACACTGAAGCTTTCTTT. The chain carries TRBV5-4 and TRBJ1-1; D is ambiguous. CDR1 and CDR2 (germline): SGHNT, YYREEE (reference sequence). The CDR3 has 12 amino acids. V lost 3 bases to trimming and J lost 3 bases, with 6 bases between them.

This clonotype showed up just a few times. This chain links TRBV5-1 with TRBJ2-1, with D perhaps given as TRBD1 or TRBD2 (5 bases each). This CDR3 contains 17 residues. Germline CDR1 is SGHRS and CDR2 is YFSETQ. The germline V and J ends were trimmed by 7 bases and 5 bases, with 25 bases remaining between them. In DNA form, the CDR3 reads TGCGCCAGCCGGGACCTCTCGCTTGGAGCGGTAAACAATGAGCAGTTCTTC. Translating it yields CASRDLSLGAVNNEQFF. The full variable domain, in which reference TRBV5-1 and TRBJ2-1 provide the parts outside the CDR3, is KAGVTQTPRYLIKTRGQQVTLSCSPISGHRSVSWYQQTPGQGLQFLFEYFSETQRNKGNFPGRFSGRQFSNSRSEMNVSTLELGDSALYLCASRDLSLGAVNNEQFFGPGTRLTVL.

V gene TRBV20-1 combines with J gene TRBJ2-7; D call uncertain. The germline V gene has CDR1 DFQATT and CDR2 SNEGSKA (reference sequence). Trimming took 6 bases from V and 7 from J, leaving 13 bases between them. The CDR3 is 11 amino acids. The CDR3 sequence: CSATYIGEQYF. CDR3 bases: TGCAGTGCGACTTATATAGGGGAGCAGTACTTC.

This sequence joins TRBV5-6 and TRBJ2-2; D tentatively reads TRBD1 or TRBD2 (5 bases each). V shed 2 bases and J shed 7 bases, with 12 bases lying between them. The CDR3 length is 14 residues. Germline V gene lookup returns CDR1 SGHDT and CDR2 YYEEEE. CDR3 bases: TGTGCCAGCAGCTTTGGGGGTGACGACGGGGAGCTGTTTTTT. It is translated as CASSFGGDDGELFF.

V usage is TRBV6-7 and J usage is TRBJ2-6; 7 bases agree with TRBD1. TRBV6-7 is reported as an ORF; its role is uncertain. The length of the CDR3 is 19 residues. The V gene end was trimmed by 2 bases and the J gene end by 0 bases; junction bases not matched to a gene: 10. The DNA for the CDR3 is TGTGCCAGCAGTTACCTCAAGGGGGCGTCGAACTCTGGGGCCAACGTCCTGACTTTC. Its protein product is CASSYLKGASNSGANVLTF.

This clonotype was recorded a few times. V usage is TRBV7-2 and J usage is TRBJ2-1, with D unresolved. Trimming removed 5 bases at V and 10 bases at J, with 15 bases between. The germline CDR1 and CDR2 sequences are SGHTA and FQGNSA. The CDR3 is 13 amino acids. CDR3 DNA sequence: TGTGCCAGCAGCCCGCAAAAACCCCAGGAGCAGTTCTTC. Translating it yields CASSPQKPQEQFF. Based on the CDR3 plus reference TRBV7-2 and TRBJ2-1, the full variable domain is GAGVSQSPSNKVTEKGKDVELRCDPISGHTALYWYRQSLGQGLEFLIYFQGNSAPDKSGLPSDRFSAERTGGSVSTLTIQRTQQEDSAVYLCASSPQKPQEQFFGPGTRLTVL.

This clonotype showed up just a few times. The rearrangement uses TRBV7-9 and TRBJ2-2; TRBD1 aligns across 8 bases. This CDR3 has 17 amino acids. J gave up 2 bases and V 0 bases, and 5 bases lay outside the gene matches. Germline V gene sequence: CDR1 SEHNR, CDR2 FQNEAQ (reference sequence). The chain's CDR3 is CASSLAPGTGNTGELFF. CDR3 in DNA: TGTGCCAGCAGCTTAGCCCCCGGGACAGGCAACACCGGGGAGCTGTTTTTT.

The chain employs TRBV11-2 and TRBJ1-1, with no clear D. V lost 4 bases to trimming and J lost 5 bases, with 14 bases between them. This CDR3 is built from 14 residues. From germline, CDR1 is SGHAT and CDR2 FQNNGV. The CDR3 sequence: CASSSYYTKTEAFF. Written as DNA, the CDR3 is TGTGCCAGCAGCTCATACTACACCAAAACTGAAGCTTTCTTT.

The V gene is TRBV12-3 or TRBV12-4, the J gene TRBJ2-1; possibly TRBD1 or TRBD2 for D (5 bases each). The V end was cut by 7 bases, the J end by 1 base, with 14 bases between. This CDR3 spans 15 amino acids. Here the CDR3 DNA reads TGTGCCAGCACCCCGGGGACGCCTTCCTACAATGAGCAGTTCTTC. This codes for CASTPGTPSYNEQFF.